One sample yielded the 3 T cell receptor beta chains listed below, sequenced in a study of blood T cell repertoires in COVID-19. The assay was immunoSEQ multiplex PCR, and TCRdb's table has in-frame clones only and misses some. The profile shows around 100,000 clones, about 90% of them singletons. Sequenced input: peripheral blood. These receptors were obtained from a human donor with active COVID-19. The donor label of this sample is uncertain.

V gene TRBV7-2 combines with J gene TRBJ2-2; no definite D call. The V end was cut by 5 bases, the J end by 7 bases, with 20 bases between. The length of the CDR3 is 16 residues. CDR1 is SGHTA and CDR2 is FQGNSA in the germline V gene. The CDR3 region is CASSLGPVSPGGELFF. The CDR3 DNA follows: TGTGCCAGCAGCCTAGGCCCTGTCTCACCGGGCGGGGAGCTGTTTTTT.

The rearrangement links TRBV5-1 to TRBJ2-3, with 7 bases that match TRBD1. Germline CDR1 is SGHRS and CDR2 is YFSETQ. Trimming cost V 0 bases and J 5 bases; bases outside gene matches: 3. The CDR3 runs 14 residues. The CDR3: CASSLGPGGDTQYF. The CDR3 coding sequence is TGCGCCAGCAGCTTGGGCCCAGGGGGAGATACGCAGTATTTT.

CDR3 nucleotide sequence: TGTGCCAGCAGTTACTCGATGGAGTCGGACGAGCAGTACTTC. This encodes CASSYSMESDEQYF. The chain has TRBV6-2 or TRBV6-3 and TRBJ2-7; D ambiguous. Trimming stripped 0 bases from V and 5 bases from J, with 11 bases between. The CDR3 contains 14 residues. Germline V CDR1 and CDR2: MNHEY, SVGEGT.